These 9 T cell receptor beta chains share one sample of origin, sequenced in a study of cytomegalovirus exposure and HLA in healthy donors. Researchers ran the PCR with 60 Vbeta and 13 Jbeta primers. Sequencing was performed with immunoSEQ multiplex PCR; in TCRdb, only in-frame clones are kept and a portion is missing. The repertoire consists of 90,000 or so clones, with 65% to 90% occurring once and the leading ten covering about 3.7%. Sequences were obtained from PBMCs. The source is a man aged 30-40 years in good health and CMV-seropositive.

CDR3 sequence (DNA): TGTGCCAGCAGTCCGCGGACTAGCGGGCTTTCAGGTGGGGGCACAGATACGCAGTATTTT. Amino acid sequence: CASSPRTSGLSGGGTDTQYF. The chain recombines TRBV27 with TRBJ2-3; 11 nucleotides line up with TRBD2. Looked up from germline, CDR1 is MNHEY and CDR2 is SMNVEV (reference sequence). CDR3 length: 20 residues. Trimming cost V 5 bases and J 1 base; bases outside gene matches: 17.

J is TRBJ2-7 and V is TRBV5-4; D may be TRBD2 (6 bases). The germline CDR1 and CDR2 sequences are SGHNT and YYREEE (reference sequence). The V gene lost 2 bases and the J gene lost 1 base, with 10 bases spanning the gap. This CDR3 region has 14 residues. The CDR3 sequence: CASSLPGTSYEQYF. CDR3 in DNA: TGTGCCAGCAGCTTACCAGGGACTTCCTACGAGCAGTACTTC.

This clone came up once. The chain couples TRBV5-6 to TRBJ2-7, with 12 bases identical to TRBD2. This CDR3 has 16 residues. With V trimmed by 4 bases and J by 2 bases, 7 bases remained unmatched. Germline CDR1 SGHDT, CDR2 YYEEEE. The CDR3 DNA sequence: TGTGCCAGCAGCACGGGACTAGCGGGCTTCACCTACGAGCAGTACTTC. Protein: CASSTGLAGFTYEQYF.

The chain joins TRBV15 to TRBJ2-1; possibly TRBD1 for D (6 bases). The germline CDR1 and CDR2 sequences are LNHNV and YYDKDF (reference sequence). The CDR3 covers 13 residues. Trimming removed 0 bases at V and 13 bases at J, with 13 bases between. This chain's CDR3 is CATSRDPQGSQFF. The DNA of the CDR3 is TGTGCCACCAGCAGAGACCCCCAGGGGTCCCAGTTCTTC.

The chain uses TRBV27 and TRBJ1-1, with D possibly being TRBD1 (6 bases). Germline assignment: CDR1 MNHEY and CDR2 SMNVEV (reference sequence). V was pared by 2 bases and J by 4 bases, with 11 bases between. The CDR3 consists of 14 residues. DNA of the CDR3: TGTGCCAGCAGTTTAGGGGGCCGGGGCACTGAAGCTTTCTTT. Its protein is CASSLGGRGTEAFF.

The V call is TRBV6-6, the J call TRBJ1-1, with 7 bases fitting TRBD1. The germline V gene has CDR1 MNHNY and CDR2 SVGAGI (reference sequence). The CDR3 has 15 residues. With 2 bases clipped from V and 6 bases from J, the junction kept 9 bases outside the gene matches. The CDR3 protein is CASSYEGARGSEAFF. The CDR3 region has the DNA TGTGCCAGCAGTTACGAGGGGGCGCGGGGATCTGAAGCTTTCTTT.

A few counts support this clone. The chain uses TRBV10-2 and TRBJ2-1; D is perhaps TRBD2 (6 bases). Trimming removed 5 bases from V and 0 bases from J, with 26 bases in between. There are 20 residues in the CDR3. In germline, CDR1 is WSHSY, CDR2 SAAADI. The CDR3 loop reads CASSPFTRGLILTSYNEQFF. CDR3 bases: TGCGCCAGCAGTCCCTTCACTAGGGGACTTATACTTACCTCCTACAATGAGCAGTTCTTC.

CDR3 nucleotides: TGTGCCAGCAGCTTCGGTGACTACGAGCAGTACTTC. Protein product: CASSFGDYEQYF. The V call is TRBV7-6, the J call TRBJ2-7, with no clear D. Trimming removed 3 bases at V and 3 bases at J, with 6 bases between. Per the germline V gene, CDR1 is SGHVS and CDR2 is FNYEAQ. The CDR3 contains 12 residues.

The chain joins TRBV28 to TRBJ1-4; 8 nucleotides align to TRBD1. This CDR3 spans 16 amino acids. After removal of 3 bases from V and 6 bases from J, the junction contained 9 bases not matched to a gene. Germline V gene lookup returns CDR1 MDHEN and CDR2 SYDVKM. The CDR3 nucleotides read TGTGCCAGCAGTTTTCCGCTGGACAGGGAGGATGAAAAACTGTTTTTT. Its translation is CASSFPLDREDEKLFF.